The present entry profiles one T cell receptor (beta chain) with its context. Its specificity is unknown. The entry originates in a study of T cell responses to AZD1222 COVID-19 vaccine. Study-wide background: Pooling was applied to second doses at about 4 or about 12 weeks.

General study points: Only a handful of AZD1222 recipients, roughly 6 in all, had baseline seropositivity. It should be noted that donors were predominantly white British and more often female, and clonal diversity was possibly underestimated. CD4 TCRs associated with vaccination spanned spike, dominating at 160-218 and 743-854.

Trimming left V 2 bases short and J 4 bases short, with 18 bases between. In germline, CDR1 is MDHEN, CDR2 SYDVKM. There are 16 residues in the CDR3. The data were produced by immunoSEQ multiplex PCR, yet TCRdb's version contains in-frame clones alone and is incomplete. This table holds about 100,000 clones, approximately 90% found once. The sample in question was peripheral blood, obtained on day 0 of AZD1222 vaccination. The chain couples TRBV28 to TRBJ2-7, with D uncertain. The TCR comes from an adult in good health. This chain's CDR3 is CASSLLGRELLYEQYF. CDR3 bases: TGTGCCAGCAGTTTACTCGGACGTGAGCTACTATACGAGCAGTACTTC.